Listed here are 29 T cell receptor beta chains from one sample, sequenced in a study of T cells in Graves' hyperthyroidism and ophthalmopathy. TCR beta CDR3 sequences were amplified from RNA transcripts. When the TCR CDR3 underwent first-round RT-PCR, the HTBI primer set was used. TCRdb used MiXCR to reprocess the multiplex PCR reads, holding one entry per CDR3 protein. The table records roughly 400,000 distinct CDR3 sequences, about 14% of them present only once. The sequenced sample consisted of blood. The receptor source for this set is a man aged 45-65 years with Graves' ophthalmopathy.

This clonotype has a count of ten or more. This chain uses TRBV7-6 with TRBJ2-1; weak D call: TRBD1 (6 bases). The CDR3 has 11 amino acids. V lost 7 bases to trimming and J lost 7 bases, with 8 bases between them. The germline CDR1 and CDR2 sequences are SGHVS and FNYEAQ. Here the CDR3 reads CASNQGNEQFF. The CDR3 DNA follows: TGTGCCAGCAATCAGGGGAATGAGCAGTTCTTC.

In this sample, this clonotype turned up many times. The chain uses TRBV28 and TRBJ1-4; 7 bases are a match to TRBD1. V lost 3 bases and J lost 3; bases outside the gene matches: 1. The length of the CDR3 is 14 residues. The germline V gene encodes CDR1 MDHEN and CDR2 SYDVKM. CDR3 sequence: CASSLTGPNEKLFF. DNA of the CDR3: TGTGCCAGCAGTTTGACAGGGCCTAATGAAAAACTGTTTTTT.

Ten or more counts support this clonotype. This chain connects TRBV20-1 to TRBJ1-1; 9 bases match TRBD1. The V and J ends lost 0 bases and 5 bases, in that order; junction bases with no gene match: 4. This CDR3 is built from 14 residues. Germline V gene lookup returns CDR1 DFQATT and CDR2 SNEGSKA (reference sequence). CDR3 in amino acids: CSARDGDRETEAFF. The CDR3, as DNA: TGCAGTGCTAGAGATGGGGACAGGGAAACTGAAGCTTTCTTT.

The chain has TRBV7-2 and TRBJ2-2; no clear D gene. The germline V gene encodes CDR1 SGHTA and CDR2 FQGNSA. Trimming left V 4 bases short and J 8 bases short, with 5 bases between. This CDR3 has 11 amino acids. CDR3 nucleotide sequence: TGTGCCAGCAGCTCTAAGGGGGAGCTGTTTTTT. Its protein product is CASSSKGELFF.

The chain joins TRBV20-1 to TRBJ2-3, with TRBD2 matching over 14 bases. Germline V gives CDR1 DFQATT, CDR2 SNEGSKA (reference sequence). This CDR3 spans 14 amino acids. The CDR3 DNA reads as TGCAGCGCCTCGACTAGCGGGGGGGAAGATACGCAGTATTTT. Amino acids: CSASTSGGEDTQYF.

Worth noting for this clonotype: A much larger clone is a single base away; this may be a read error. V gene TRBV3-1 combines with J gene TRBJ1-1; possible D gene TRBD1, 5 bases. This CDR3 region has 11 residues. V was shortened by 10 bases and J by 8 bases, with 14 bases between the two germline ends. Germline V CDR1 and CDR2: LGHDT, YNNKEL (reference sequence). In DNA form, the CDR3 reads TGTGCCAACAGTCGACAGTGGGAAGCTTTCTTT. Its translation: CANSRQWEAFF.

In this sample, this clonotype turned up many times. This sequence joins TRBV7-8 and TRBJ1-5; the match to TRBD1 covers 7 bases. Germline-derived CDR1 and CDR2 are SGHVS and FQNEAQ. This CDR3 comprises 15 residues. V lost 5 bases, J lost 2 bases, and 6 bases stayed unmatched. CDR3 in DNA: TGTGCCAGCAGCCAGGGGACAGCCCGCAATCAGCCCCAGCATTTT. It is translated as CASSQGTARNQPQHF.

This clonotype has only one observation. This sequence joins TRBV3-1 and TRBJ2-7; 10 positions match TRBD2. CDR3 length equals 18 residues. V lost 0 bases, J lost 1 base, and 9 bases stayed unmatched. From germline, CDR1 is LGHDT and CDR2 YNNKEL (reference sequence). The CDR3 reads CASSQEPASGRGSYEQYF. The DNA for the CDR3 is TGTGCCAGCAGCCAAGAGCCGGCTAGCGGGAGAGGTTCCTACGAGCAGTACTTC.

On this clonotype itself: One base away lies a much larger clone, so this may be a sequencing read error. The chain couples TRBV18 to TRBJ1-1; D is unclear. CDR3 length: 13 amino acids. Germline values: CDR1 KGHSH, CDR2 LQKENI. The V gene lost 8 bases and the J gene lost 1 base, with 11 bases spanning the gap. The CDR3 bases are TGTGCCAGCACAACTCAGGAGAACACTGAAGCTTTCTTT. Protein product: CASTTQENTEAFF.

This chain joins TRBV6-4 and TRBJ2-3, with TRBD1 identical over 7 bases. Looked up from germline, CDR1 is MRHNA and CDR2 is SNTAGT. With V trimmed by 3 bases and J by 0 bases, 3 bases remained unmatched. The CDR3 contains 15 residues. Here the CDR3 reads CASSEGTASTDTQYF. The CDR3 coding sequence is TGTGCCAGCAGTGAAGGGACAGCAAGCACAGATACGCAGTATTTT.

This clonotype has just a few counts. The CDR3 DNA reads as TGCAGCGTTCGGCTAGCGGTGAGCACAGATACGCAGTATTTT. This encodes CSVRLAVSTDTQYF. This sequence joins TRBV29-1 and TRBJ2-3; 7 bases align to TRBD2. This CDR3 region has 14 residues. V dropped 5 bases and J dropped 0; count of bases not matched to a gene: 5. Germline assignment: CDR1 SQVTM and CDR2 ANQGSEA.

V is TRBV29-1 and J is TRBJ1-2, with D uncertain. V gave up 4 bases and J gave up 2 bases, with 5 bases separating them. The CDR3 has 11 amino acids. In germline, CDR1 is SQVTM, CDR2 ANQGSEA. DNA of the CDR3: TGCAGCGTTGTACAGAACTATGGCTACACCTTC. It specifies CSVVQNYGYTF.

This clonotype has just a few counts. The chain joins TRBV11-2 to TRBJ1-2; D remains unclear. V lost 9 bases and J lost 5, with 19 bases in between. CDR1 and CDR2 (germline): SGHAT, FQNNGV. The CDR3 totals 14 residues. The CDR3 here is CASNPSGSKYGYTF. CDR3 nucleotides: TGTGCCAGTAATCCATCGGGCAGTAAATATGGCTACACCTTC.

This clonotype turned up a few times. The chain carries TRBV12-3 or TRBV12-4 and TRBJ1-1; maybe TRBD1 (6 bases). The CDR3 length is 13 residues. V shed 6 bases and J shed 5 bases, with 13 bases lying between them. In nucleotides, the CDR3 is TGTGCCAGCAGACCCCGGGACAAAACTGAAGCTTTCTTT. Its protein product is CASRPRDKTEAFF.

There are many counts of this clonotype. J is TRBJ2-1 and V is TRBV7-9; 12 bases map to TRBD2. Germline CDR1 SEHNR, CDR2 FQNEAQ (reference sequence). The CDR3 spans 16 residues. Trimming at V came to 5 bases and at J to 4 bases, leaving 6 bases not matched to a gene. CDR3: CASSPRLAGEYNEQFF. The CDR3 DNA is TGTGCCAGCAGCCCTAGACTAGCGGGAGAATACAATGAGCAGTTCTTC.

This chain uses TRBV6-1 with TRBJ2-3; D is unclear. V lost 8 bases, J lost 0 bases, and 12 bases lay in between. The CDR3 has 14 amino acids. Germline V gene lookup returns CDR1 MNHNS and CDR2 SASEGT. CDR3 coding DNA: TGTGCCAGCTTTAGGGAAGCTAGCACAGATACGCAGTATTTT. Translated, it gives CASFREASTDTQYF.

This clonotype occurred a few times. The J gene is TRBJ1-6, the V gene TRBV19; unclear D gene. The V end lost 9 bases, the J end lost 8 bases, and 17 bases lay between the germline ends. CDR1 is LNHDA, CDR2 SQIVND, per germline (reference sequence). The CDR3 has 14 amino acids. This CDR3 is CASAGGTSDSPLHF. DNA for the CDR3: TGTGCCAGCGCAGGAGGTACCTCCGATTCACCCCTCCACTTT.

This clonotype was seen ten or more times. The genes are TRBV12-3 or TRBV12-4 and TRBJ2-2; D not resolved. The CDR3 length is 15 residues. Between the trimmed V and J ends, which lost 6 bases and 0 bases, there was a span of 11 bases. This CDR3 is CASRDPPANTGELFF. In DNA, the CDR3 is TGTGCCAGCAGGGACCCGCCTGCGAACACCGGGGAGCTGTTTTTT.

In its sample, this clonotype was seen many times. This chain links TRBV12-3 or TRBV12-4 with TRBJ2-1, with unresolved D. This CDR3 is built from 14 residues. V was shortened by 2 bases and J by 2 bases, with 7 bases between the two germline ends. The CDR3 is CASSLLVPYNEQFF. CDR3 DNA sequence: TGTGCCAGCAGTTTACTAGTACCCTACAATGAGCAGTTCTTC.

This clonotype was seen many times. The rearrangement joins TRBV12-3 or TRBV12-4 to TRBJ2-3; TRBD1 agrees at 8 bases. The V and J ends lost 6 bases and 4 bases, in that order; junction bases with no gene match: 18. The CDR3 extends over 18 amino acids. This CDR3 reads CASSSDREVVRRADTQYF. CDR3 in DNA: TGTGCCAGCAGCTCGGACAGGGAAGTTGTTAGGAGGGCAGATACGCAGTATTTT.

This clonotype was observed a handful of times. CDR3 protein: CASSLGTSVSYEQYF. CDR3 DNA: TGTGCCAGCAGCCTCGGGACTAGCGTATCCTACGAGCAGTACTTC. The chain has TRBV9 and TRBJ2-7, with 10 bases identical to TRBD2. V trimming: 4 bases; J trimming: 1 base; junction bases outside the gene matches: 5. Germline V CDR1 and CDR2: SGDLS, YYNGEE. The CDR3 extends over 15 amino acids.

This clonotype was detected ten times or more. This chain links TRBV12-3 or TRBV12-4 with TRBJ1-6, with D uncertain. V lost 3 bases and J 8 bases, leaving 14 bases between the germline ends. CDR3 length: 15 amino acids. Written as DNA, the CDR3 is TGTGCCAGCAGTTTGACGGTCAGTTCGGATTCACCCCTCCACTTT. As protein: CASSLTVSSDSPLHF.

This clonotype has ten or more counts. The rearrangement links TRBV3-1 to TRBJ1-2, with D possibly being TRBD1 (6 bases). This CDR3 comprises 14 residues. Trimming left V 10 bases short and J 7 bases short, with 22 bases between. Per germline, CDR1 LGHDT and CDR2 YNNKEL (reference sequence). Here the CDR3 reads CATSKGQGIGGYTF. For the CDR3, the DNA is TGTGCCACTTCAAAGGGGCAGGGGATTGGTGGCTACACCTTC.

This clonotype was detected only a few times. The chain uses TRBV6-5 and TRBJ1-3, with D maybe TRBD1 (5 bases). The CDR3 runs 16 residues. CDR1 and CDR2 (germline): MNHEY, SVGAGI. The V end was cut by 2 bases, the J end by 4 bases, with 15 bases between. CDR3 loop: CASSYDAAGVGNTIYF. CDR3 bases: TGTGCCAGCAGTTACGACGCAGCGGGGGTCGGAAACACCATATATTTT.

This clonotype occurred many times. The chain combines TRBV28 with TRBJ1-1; D unclear. V was pared by 2 bases and J by 7 bases, with 5 bases between. This CDR3 is 11 amino acids long. Germline V gene data show CDR1 as MDHEN and CDR2 as SYDVKM. The CDR3 nucleotides read TGTGCCAGCAGTTTAGGGATTGAAGCTTTCTTT. Its translation: CASSLGIEAFF.

This chain uses TRBV12-3 or TRBV12-4 with TRBJ1-5, with D hard to call. The CDR3 runs to 16 residues. V lost 6 bases and J 3 bases, leaving 18 bases between the germline ends. CDR3 amino acids: CASSPRHAGVNQPQHF. The CDR3 DNA reads as TGTGCCAGCAGCCCACGGCACGCAGGTGTCAATCAGCCCCAGCATTTT.

The V gene is TRBV7-8, the J gene TRBJ1-1; tentative D call: TRBD1 (5 bases). The CDR3 spans 15 residues. Germline-derived CDR1 and CDR2 are SGHVS and FQNEAQ. Trimming shortened V by 7 bases and J by 1 base, and 16 bases separated the two germline ends. CDR3 coding DNA: TGTGCCAGCACACTCCCGAGGGGTAGGAACACTGAAGCTTTCTTT. Translated: CASTLPRGRNTEAFF.

The rearrangement links TRBV5-1 to TRBJ1-5, with D unclear. The length of the CDR3 is 15 residues. The V end was cut by 4 bases, the J end by 4 bases, with 15 bases between. Germline assignment: CDR1 SGHRS and CDR2 YFSETQ. The CDR3 DNA sequence: TGCGCCAGCAGCCGTGGCCCGGGCGGAAATCAGCCCCAGCATTTT. Translation: CASSRGPGGNQPQHF.

This clonotype occurred many times. The V and J genes are TRBV6-5 and TRBJ2-5; D gene ambiguous. CDR3 length equals 14 residues. CDR1 and CDR2 (germline): MNHEY, SVGAGI. The ends were cut back, 0 bases at V and 0 bases at J, with 5 bases in the middle. CDR3 protein: CASSYSMYQETQYF. The CDR3 DNA follows: TGTGCCAGCAGTTACTCCATGTACCAAGAGACCCAGTACTTC.